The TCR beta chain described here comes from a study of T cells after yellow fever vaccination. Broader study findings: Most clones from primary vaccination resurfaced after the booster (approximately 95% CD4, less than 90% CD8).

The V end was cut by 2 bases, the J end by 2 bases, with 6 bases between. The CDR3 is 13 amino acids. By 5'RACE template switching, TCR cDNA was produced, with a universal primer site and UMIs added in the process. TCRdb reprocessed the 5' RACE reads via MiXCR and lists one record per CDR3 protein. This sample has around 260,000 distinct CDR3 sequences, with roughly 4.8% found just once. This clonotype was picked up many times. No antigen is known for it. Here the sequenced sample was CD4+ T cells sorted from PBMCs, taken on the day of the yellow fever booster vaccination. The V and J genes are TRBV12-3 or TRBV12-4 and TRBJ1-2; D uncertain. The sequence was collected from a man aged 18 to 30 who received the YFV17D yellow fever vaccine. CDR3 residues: CASSLNTNYGYTF. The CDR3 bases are TGTGCCAGCAGTTTAAACACGAACTATGGCTACACCTTC.